This T cell receptor beta chain originates from a study of vaccination and CD4 T cells after COVID-19. Study as a whole: Investigators took post-vaccine samples a median 72 days after dose two, within a range of 14 to 241. Study results and limitations: It was found that, in convalescent patients, 304 of 307 vaccine-specific clones were spike mono-reactive. For SARS-CoV-2-reactive clonotypes, the median went from about 22 to 38, a nonsignificant increase.

Points on this clonotype: The antigen remains unidentified.

This sample's treatment: roughly 11-day PBMC culture with coronavirus spike peptide pools or control peptides (ViraFEST assay). The authors cultured 2 million or so PBMCs per well with roughly 9.8 IU/ml IL-2 and 10 ug/ml peptide pools. An Oncomine TCR Beta short-read assay was used to sequence the DNA from cultured CD4+ T cells. TCRdb recomputed calls from the PCR reads with MiXCR, one row per CDR3 protein. The table includes approximately 12,000 distinct CDR3 sequences, under 35% detected once. This clonotype was sampled from a human donor who received a COVID-19 vaccine. This sample comprised CD4+ T cells from blood, cultured in vitro, obtained before SARS-CoV-2 vaccination.

CDR3 sequence (DNA): TGCAGTGCGCACCCTAATCTAGCGGGGGGGCCTCTTGGTGAGCAGTTCTTC. It is translated as CSAHPNLAGGPLGEQFF. The chain combines TRBV20-1 with TRBJ2-1; 12 bases map to TRBD2. V was pared by 6 bases and J by 9 bases, with 18 bases of the junction left unmatched. The CDR3 loop spans 17 amino acids. Germline V gene sequence: CDR1 DFQATT, CDR2 SNEGSKA (reference sequence).